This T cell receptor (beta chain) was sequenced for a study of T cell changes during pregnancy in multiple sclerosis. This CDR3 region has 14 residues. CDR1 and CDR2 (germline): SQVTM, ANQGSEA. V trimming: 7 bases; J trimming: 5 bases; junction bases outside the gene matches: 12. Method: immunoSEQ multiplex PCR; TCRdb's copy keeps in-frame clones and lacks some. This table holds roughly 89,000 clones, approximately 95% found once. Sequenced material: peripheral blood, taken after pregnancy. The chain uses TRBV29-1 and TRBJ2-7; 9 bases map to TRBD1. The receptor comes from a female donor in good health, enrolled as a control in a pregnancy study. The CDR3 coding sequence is TGCAGCGCCAAAGCCGGGACAGGGATCAACGAGCAGTACTTC. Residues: CSAKAGTGINEQYF.